This is a list of T cell receptor beta chains from one sample in a study of T cells in Graves' hyperthyroidism and ophthalmopathy. TCRdb fed the multiplex PCR reads into MiXCR, producing one record per CDR3 protein. The table lists around 450,000 distinct CDR3 sequences, 15% to 17% of them singletons. Input material: blood. These TCRs come from a woman in her late teens or twenties with Graves' hyperthyroidism. The CDR3 runs from the conserved cysteine through the conserved F or W. Fields, in order: clone size, J gene, V gene, D gene, CDR3 DNA, CDR3 protein. D genes are given only for firm matches. Where a row states a size, it is once, few, many or the class of an expanded clone; other rows omit it.

>few|TRBJ2-7|TRBV14|TRBD1
TGTGCCAGCAGCCCCTACAGGTCTACAGGGGGCAAAGACGAGCAGTACTTC
CASSPYRSTGGKDEQYF
>many|TRBJ2-7|TRBV2|TRBD2
TGTGCCAGCAGTGCAAACTTACTAGCGGGGGGACTTGGCGAGCAGTACTTC
CASSANLLAGGLGEQYF
>many|TRBJ1-2|TRBV6-1|NA
TGTGCCAGCAGTGAGGGGTACAGGGACTATGGCTACACCTTC
CASSEGYRDYGYTF
>many|TRBJ2-2|TRBV13|TRBD2
TGTGCCAGCAGCTCTCAAACCACTAGCGGGAGTTTGATCGGGGAGCTGTTTTTT
CASSSQTTSGSLIGELFF
>many|TRBJ2-7|TRBV6-1|NA
TGTGCCAGCAGTGAAGGAGACAGCTCCTACGAGCAGTACTTC
CASSEGDSSYEQYF
>many|TRBJ2-3|TRBV7-9|TRBD2
TGTGCCAGCAGCAAGAGCGGGGGAAGCACAGATACGCAGTATTTT
CASSKSGGSTDTQYF
>many|TRBJ2-5|TRBV20-1|TRBD2
TGCAGTGCTACCGGGACTAGCGGGGAGAAGTCGCGTGCGACCCAGTACTTC
CSATGTSGEKSRATQYF
>NA|TRBJ1-1|TRBV7-3|NA
TGTGCCAGCAGCCCCTTACTAGGGATCAGAGGCACTGAAGCTTTCTTT
CASSPLLGIRGTEAFF
>many|TRBJ2-1|TRBV20-1|TRBD2
TGCAGTGCTAGAATCCTAGCGGGAGCTAAGTCAGACAATGAGCAGTTCTTC
CSARILAGAKSDNEQFF
>NA|TRBJ2-5|TRBV5-1|NA
TGCGCCAGCAGCTTACGGGACTGGCAAGAGACCCAGTACTTC
CASSLRDWQETQYF
>few|TRBJ1-2|TRBV7-9|NA
TGTGCCAGCACCCCTGTACCGGGGGGCTATGGCTACACCTTC
CASTPVPGGYGYTF
>many|TRBJ2-5|TRBV5-1|TRBD2
TGCGCCAGCAGCTCTTTGACTAGCGGGGGCCAAGAGACCCAGTACTTC
CASSSLTSGGQETQYF
>few|TRBJ1-2|TRBV6-1|NA
TGTGCCAGCACCCAGGGATACAACTATGGCTACACCTTC
CASTQGYNYGYTF
>many|TRBJ1-5|TRBV6-1|NA
TGTGCCAGCAGGCACTGGGGGGACGGGCTCAATCAGCCCCAGCATTTT
CASRHWGDGLNQPQHF
>few|TRBJ2-1|TRBV29-1|NA
TGCAGCGTTGCGGAGACAGCTACCTACAATGAGCAGTTCTTC
CSVAETATYNEQFF
>many|TRBJ1-2|TRBV2|TRBD1
TGTGCCAGCAGTTTTTCCGGGACAGGGGGCGCAGACTATGGCTACACCTTC
CASSFSGTGGADYGYTF
>many|TRBJ1-4|TRBV29-1|TRBD1
TGCAGCGTCGCCGGCCGACAGGGAGCTAATGAAAAACTGTTTTTT
CSVAGRQGANEKLFF
>few|TRBJ1-2|TRBV3-1|TRBD1
TGTGCCAGCAGCGTTCGTGGGACAGACTATGGCTACACCTTC
CASSVRGTDYGYTF
>many|TRBJ2-7|TRBV10-3|TRBD1
TGTGCCATCAGTCGACTTGGGACAGGGGAGGGCGAGCAGTACTTC
CAISRLGTGEGEQYF
>few|TRBJ2-2|TRBV4-1|NA
TGCGCCAGCAGCCAAGAACGGGGCAGACCCACCGGGGAGCTGTTTTTT
CASSQERGRPTGELFF
>many|TRBJ1-5|TRBV30|NA
TGTGCCTGGAGTCCGGACACCAATCAGCCCCAGCATTTT
CAWSPDTNQPQHF
>many|TRBJ2-1|TRBV18|TRBD1
TGTGCCAGCCATCCTCAGGGGGCGTTAAATGAGCAGTTCTTC
CASHPQGALNEQFF
>many|TRBJ1-5|TRBV12-3/TRBV12-4|NA
TGTGCCAGCAGTGCAGAGATCCATAGCAATCAGCCCCAGCATTTT
CASSAEIHSNQPQHF
>few|TRBJ1-2|TRBV20-1|TRBD1
TGCAGTGCTGGACAGGGGTATGGCTACACCTTC
CSAGQGYGYTF
>NA|TRBJ1-2|TRBV5-4|TRBD1
TGTGCCGGTATACAGGGGACGGGCTATGGCTACACCTTC
CAGIQGTGYGYTF
>many|TRBJ2-3|TRBV6-1|NA
TGTGCCAGCAGAACGGGAGTTAAAGATACGCAGTATTTT
CASRTGVKDTQYF
>many|TRBJ2-7|TRBV3-1|TRBD1
TGTGCCAGCAGCCGGCCGGGACAGGGGAACGAGCAGTACTTC
CASSRPGQGNEQYF
>NA|TRBJ2-1|TRBV14|NA
TGTGCCAGTCAAGGGGGTCCCTACAATGAGCAGTTCTTC
CASQGGPYNEQFF
>many|TRBJ2-3|TRBV13|TRBD2
TGTGCCAGCAGCTTACGGCGGGGGGCTACAGATACGCAGTATTTT
CASSLRRGATDTQYF
>few|TRBJ1-3|TRBV10-3|NA
TGTGCCATCAGTGGAGGGGGTAGAGTCTCTGGAAACACCATATATTTT
CAISGGGRVSGNTIYF
>once|TRBJ1-1|TRBV18|TRBD1
TGTGCCAGCTCACCCGGGACAGGCGGTGAAGCTTTCTTT
CASSPGTGGEAFF
>many|TRBJ1-1|TRBV7-9|NA
TGTGCCAGCAGCCCTACAGGGCTCGGTGAAGCTTTCTTT
CASSPTGLGEAFF
>NA|TRBJ1-1|TRBV2|NA
TGTGCCAGCAGTACAGCGGGGGTAGGCACTGAAGCTTTCTTT
CASSTAGVGTEAFF
>many|TRBJ1-5|TRBV30|NA
TGTGCCTGGAGTGTAAAGGGAGGCCAGCCCCAGCATTTT
CAWSVKGGQPQHF
>many|TRBJ2-7|TRBV4-1|TRBD1
TGCGCCAGCAGCCAAGCGGGACAGGACTACGAGCAGTACTTC
CASSQAGQDYEQYF
>few|TRBJ1-2|TRBV6-1|TRBD1
TGTGCCAGCAGTGAATTAAAGGGGGCGTCTTATGGCTACACCTTC
CASSELKGASYGYTF
>many|TRBJ2-7|TRBV11-3|TRBD2
TGTGCCAGCAGCTCCAAGGGTACCGGGACTAGCGGGGGACTCTACGAGCAGTACTTC
CASSSKGTGTSGGLYEQYF
>many|TRBJ1-2|TRBV6-1|TRBD1
TGTGCCAGCAGTCCCCCGACAGGGGGGAACGGCTACACCTTC
CASSPPTGGNGYTF
>many|TRBJ2-3|TRBV28|TRBD1
TGTGCCAGCAGTTCCCCGGGACAGGGCACAGATACGCAGTATTTT
CASSSPGQGTDTQYF
>many|TRBJ2-2|TRBV5-1|TRBD2
TGCGCCAGCAGCCACGGACTAGCGGGAGGTTCAAACACCGGGGAGCTGTTTTTT
CASSHGLAGGSNTGELFF
>many|TRBJ1-2|TRBV5-5|NA
TGTGCCAGCAGCCACGGATGGGGCAGGCAGGACTATGGCTACACCTTC
CASSHGWGRQDYGYTF